These T cell receptor beta chains were read from a single sample in a study of cytomegalovirus exposure and HLA in healthy donors. Some clones are missing from TCRdb's copy, which holds only in-frame ones; the method was immunoSEQ multiplex PCR. Of some 130,000 clones listed, 65% to 80% are singletons. The material sequenced was PBMCs. These receptors were collected from a middle-aged man in good health and CMV-seronegative. CDR3s include the opening cysteine and the closing phenylalanine or tryptophan. A D gene is named only where the DNA matches it firmly. Size is omitted from some rows. Given values are once, few, many or a class for expanded clones.

v_gene,j_gene,d_gene,abundance,CDR3aa,CDR3nt
TRBV6-6,TRBJ1-1,TRBD1,NA,CASSSWTGETEAFF,TGTGCCAGCAGTTCATGGACAGGGGAAACTGAAGCTTTCTTT
TRBV25-1,TRBJ2-2,TRBD1,NA,CASSDPGQVNTGELFF,TGTGCCAGCAGTGACCCGGGACAGGTGAACACCGGGGAGCTGTTTTTT
TRBV5-8,TRBJ2-5,TRBD1,NA,CASSWTGVFWETQYF,TGTGCCAGCAGCTGGACAGGGGTCTTTTGGGAGACCCAGTACTTC
TRBV29-1,TRBJ1-5,NA,NA,CSVVLTDNQPQHF,TGCAGCGTTGTTCTAACAGACAATCAGCCCCAGCATTTT
TRBV7-2,TRBJ1-1,NA,NA,CASSTQTGTEAFF,TGTGCCAGCAGCACCCAGACCGGGACAGAAGCTTTCTTT
TRBV2,TRBJ2-7,NA,NA,CASGANEQYF,TGTGCCAGCGGGGCGAACGAGCAGTACTTC
TRBV28,TRBJ1-1,NA,once,CASSLSGVLGTEAFF,TGTGCCAGCAGTTTATCGGGGGTTTTGGGCACTGAAGCTTTCTTT
TRBV7-8,TRBJ2-7,TRBD1,NA,CASSLVALAGGEQYF,TGTGCCAGCAGCTTAGTAGCTCTGGCAGGGGGTGAGCAGTACTTC
TRBV6-6,TRBJ1-2,NA,few,CASNSGVEYGYTF,TGTGCCAGCAACTCGGGAGTAGAATATGGCTACACCTTC
TRBV6-6,TRBJ1-3,NA,NA,CASQGTEGNTIYF,TGTGCCAGCCAGGGGACGGAGGGAAACACCATATATTTT
TRBV30,TRBJ2-3,TRBD2,few,CAGKHGTSGGRRTDTQYF,TGTGCCGGAAAACATGGGACTAGCGGGGGGCGCCGCACAGATACGCAGTATTTT
TRBV19,TRBJ1-5,TRBD1,NA,CASRPGTGVYQPQHF,TGTGCCAGTAGGCCCGGGACAGGGGTTTATCAGCCCCAGCATTTT
TRBV4-1,TRBJ2-2,NA,NA,CASSQWGPNTGELFF,TGCGCCAGCAGCCAATGGGGCCCTAACACCGGGGAGCTGTTTTTT
TRBV7-9,TRBJ2-1,TRBD1,once,CASRARGTGLNEQFF,TGTGCCAGCAGGGCGCGGGGGACAGGGCTCAATGAGCAGTTCTTC
TRBV6-6,TRBJ2-1,NA,NA,CASSDSSTGKQFF,TGTGCCAGCAGTGACTCTTCGACGGGGAAGCAGTTCTTC
TRBV23-1,TRBJ1-2,TRBD1,NA,CASSQSWDRGYGYTF,TGCGCCAGCAGTCAATCCTGGGACAGGGGCTATGGCTACACCTTC
TRBV30,TRBJ2-2,NA,NA,CAWSEQNTGELFF,TGTGCCTGGAGCGAACAGAACACCGGGGAGCTGTTTTTT
TRBV10-3,TRBJ2-7,NA,NA,CAISGSREDEQYF,TGTGCCATCAGTGGGAGCAGGGAGGACGAGCAGTACTTC
TRBV4-1,TRBJ1-4,NA,NA,CASSPSGYTNEKLFF,TGCGCCAGCAGCCCATCAGGTTATACTAATGAAAAACTGTTTTTT
TRBV7-3,TRBJ2-3,TRBD2,few,CASSLKSGGQDTQYF,TGTGCCAGCAGCTTAAAATCGGGAGGTCAAGATACGCAGTATTTT
TRBV7-9,TRBJ2-4,NA,NA,CASSLPRTTLAKNIQYF,TGTGCCAGCAGCTTACCTAGGACTACTCTAGCCAAAAACATTCAGTACTTC
TRBV7-9,TRBJ2-7,TRBD1,NA,CASSPRDRAYEQYF,TGTGCCAGCAGCCCGCGGGACAGGGCTTACGAGCAGTACTTC
TRBV4-3,TRBJ2-7,TRBD1,NA,CASSQDDRVGEQYF,TGCGCCAGCAGCCAGGATGACAGGGTGGGTGAGCAGTACTTC
TRBV7-9,TRBJ2-1,TRBD2,NA,CASSWNPSGADNEQFF,TGTGCCAGCAGCTGGAACCCTAGCGGGGCCGACAATGAGCAGTTCTTC
TRBV5-1,TRBJ2-3,NA,NA,CASSLSGDIVNTQYF,TGCGCCAGCAGCTTATCAGGGGACATAGTAAATACGCAGTATTTT
TRBV18,TRBJ1-4,NA,NA,CASSPPSVGGTNEKLFF,TGTGCCAGCTCACCACCGTCCGTAGGGGGAACCAATGAAAAACTGTTTTTT
TRBV6-1,TRBJ2-7,TRBD2,once,CASSEALRGAGYEQYF,TGTGCCAGCAGTGAAGCGCTGCGGGGGGCGGGGTACGAGCAGTACTTC
TRBV4-3,TRBJ2-1,NA,few,CASSQLDRLHEQFF,TGCGCCAGCAGCCAACTCGACAGGCTCCATGAGCAGTTCTTC
TRBV6-5,TRBJ2-5,TRBD2,NA,CASSYAGAGGGETQYF,TGTGCCAGCAGTTACGCTGGTGCGGGGGGCGGAGAGACCCAGTACTTC
TRBV7-2,TRBJ2-5,NA,NA,CASSLQRQETQYF,TGTGCCAGCAGCCTTCAGCGTCAAGAGACCCAGTACTTC
TRBV4-2,TRBJ2-3,TRBD2,NA,CASSQGLAGGPADTQYF,TGTGCCAGCAGCCAAGGACTAGCGGGGGGGCCAGCAGATACGCAGTATTTT
TRBV4-3,TRBJ2-7,NA,NA,CASSPQVESYEQYF,TGCGCCAGCAGCCCCCAGGTTGAAAGCTACGAGCAGTACTTC
TRBV4-3,TRBJ1-1,TRBD1,NA,CASSQDLGTDTEAFF,TGCGCCAGCAGCCAAGATCTTGGGACAGACACTGAAGCTTTCTTT
TRBV19,TRBJ2-3,TRBD2,NA,CASSMWRETTDTQYF,TGTGCCAGTAGTATGTGGCGGGAGACAACAGATACGCAGTATTTT
TRBV7-9,TRBJ1-2,TRBD1,many,CASSLAPGQGYGYTF,TGTGCCAGCAGCTTAGCGCCGGGACAGGGCTATGGCTACACCTTC
TRBV6-5,TRBJ1-2,TRBD1,NA,CASSRGTGSYTF,TGTGCCAGCAGCCGGGGGACAGGGAGCTACACCTTC
TRBV7-3,TRBJ1-2,NA,NA,CASSPAANYGYTF,TGTGCCAGCAGTCCGGCGGCCAACTATGGCTACACCTTC
TRBV4-1,TRBJ2-5,TRBD1,NA,CASSVQQGEETQYF,TGCGCCAGCAGCGTCCAACAGGGGGAAGAGACCCAGTACTTC
TRBV19,TRBJ1-5,TRBD1,NA,CASSIAFDRVGQPQHF,TGTGCCAGTAGTATAGCCTTCGACAGGGTAGGTCAGCCCCAGCATTTT
TRBV4-3,TRBJ1-2,NA,NA,CASSQERGWGLSYGYTF,TGCGCCAGCAGCCAAGAAAGGGGTTGGGGTCTGAGCTATGGCTACACCTTC
TRBV7-9,TRBJ2-7,TRBD1,NA,CASSLRAAGGPYEQYF,TGTGCCAGCAGCTTAAGGGCGGCAGGGGGTCCCTACGAGCAGTACTTC
TRBV6-5,TRBJ2-1,NA,NA,CASSGRDNEQFF,TGTGCCAGCAGTGGGCGGGACAATGAGCAGTTCTTC
TRBV27,TRBJ1-1,NA,few,CASSLAGSMNTEAFF,TGTGCCAGCAGTTTGGCAGGTTCTATGAACACTGAAGCTTTCTTT
TRBV19,TRBJ1-1,NA,NA,CASSIGRRGNTEAFF,TGTGCCAGTAGTATAGGAAGAAGAGGGAACACTGAAGCTTTCTTT
TRBV19,TRBJ1-5,NA,NA,CASQDYSNQPQHF,TGTGCCAGCCAGGACTATAGCAATCAGCCCCAGCATTTT
TRBV6-5,TRBJ2-7,TRBD2,NA,CASSSSSGLYEQYF,TGTGCCAGCAGCTCATCTAGCGGGCTGTACGAGCAGTACTTC
TRBV7-8,TRBJ1-1,NA,NA,CASSLERRMNTEAFF,TGTGCCAGCAGCTTAGAGAGGAGGATGAACACTGAAGCTTTCTTT